This record covers a single T cell receptor (beta chain). What it recognizes is unknown. The CDR3 has 18 residues. V trimming: 4 bases; J trimming: 1 base; junction bases outside the gene matches: 14. CDR1 LNHDA and CDR2 SQIVND come from the germline V gene (reference sequence). This record belongs to a study of T cell responses to AZD1222 COVID-19 vaccine. For the study at large: Second doses at about 4 or about 12 weeks were pooled.

Assay used: immunoSEQ multiplex PCR; TCRdb lists only in-frame clones, some missing. The sample has approximately 26,000 clones, under 90% seen once. Study conclusions and caveats: In a largely white British group with more females than males, clonal diversity was possibly underestimated. Sampling that yielded the repertoires occurred only after the peak T cell response. Baseline serostatus was positive in only 5 to 7 AZD1222 recipients.

The TCR comes from an adult in good health. This specimen was peripheral blood, taken on day 0 of AZD1222 vaccination. The genes are TRBV19 and TRBJ1-2, with TRBD1 matching over 8 bases. The CDR3 loop is CASSTLLTGTGGNYGYTF. The CDR3, as DNA: TGTGCCAGTAGTACCTTGTTGACCGGGACAGGCGGTAACTATGGCTACACCTTC.